Shown below are 24 T cell receptor beta chains from a single sample sequenced in a study of OX40 agonist ivuxolimab in advanced cancers. Produced via immunoSEQ multiplex PCR; TCRdb's table is partial and in-frame only. The table includes 57,000 or so clones, 92% detected once. The sample here was CD4+ or CD8+ T cells sorted from blood, taken in a trial of the OX40 agonist ivuxolimab. The receptor set was obtained from an adult with an advanced solid tumor such as melanoma, head and neck, liver or kidney cancer.

V usage is TRBV7-2 and J usage is TRBJ1-6, with 7 bases aligning to TRBD1. This CDR3 comprises 15 residues. With 5 bases clipped from V and 2 bases from J, the junction kept 3 bases outside the gene matches. Germline CDR1 SGHTA, CDR2 FQGNSA. The CDR3: CASSAGTAYNSPLHF. CDR3 nucleotide sequence: TGTGCCAGCAGCGCCGGGACAGCCTATAATTCACCCCTCCACTTT.

The V gene is TRBV11-1, the J gene TRBJ1-1, with unresolved D. Germline loops: CDR1 SGHAT, CDR2 FQDESV (reference sequence). V lost 0 bases and J lost 3, with 5 bases in between. This CDR3 region has 13 residues. CDR3 residues: CASSLAGYTEAFF. The DNA for the CDR3 is TGTGCCAGCAGCTTAGCAGGGTACACTGAAGCTTTCTTT.

This rearrangement joins TRBV10-3 to TRBJ1-2; D is unresolved. Trimming removed 2 bases at V and 4 bases at J, with 8 bases between. The CDR3 loop spans 13 amino acids. The germline V gene encodes CDR1 ENHRY and CDR2 SYGVKD. In nucleotides, the CDR3 is TGTGCCATCAGTGAGACGGAGGGCTATGGCTACACCTTC. Amino acids: CAISETEGYGYTF.

The CDR3 region is CASSLPSRMEEGVYNEQFF. DNA of the CDR3: TGTGCCAGCAGCTTACCTTCCCGCATGGAGGAGGGGGTCTACAATGAGCAGTTCTTC. The chain uses TRBV11-3 and TRBJ2-1; D is possibly TRBD1 or TRBD2 (6 bases each). The germline CDR1 and CDR2 sequences are SGHNT and YENEEA. This CDR3 contains 19 residues. V lost 2 bases, J lost 3 bases, and 23 bases lay in between.

The CDR3 nucleotides read TGTGCCAGCAGCTTGGTGGGACAGGGGGGTACTGAAGCTTTCTTT. This translates into CASSLVGQGGTEAFF. V gene TRBV5-5 combines with J gene TRBJ1-1, with 11 bases that match TRBD1. This CDR3 is built from 15 residues. Germline V gene data show CDR1 as SGHKS and CDR2 as YYEKEE (reference sequence). The junction had 3 bases not matched to a gene; V was cut back by 0 bases and J by 5 bases.

The chain recombines TRBV28 with TRBJ2-1; 9 bases are shared with TRBD2. V dropped 6 bases and J dropped 0; count of bases not matched to a gene: 6. Germline CDR1 is MDHEN and CDR2 is SYDVKM. This CDR3 is 16 amino acids long. The CDR3, as DNA: TGTGCCAGCAGGACCCTTAGCGGGAGCTCCTACAATGAGCAGTTCTTC. Amino acid sequence: CASRTLSGSSYNEQFF.

This chain links TRBV7-9 with TRBJ2-5; D gene ambiguous. This CDR3 is built from 12 residues. Germline values: CDR1 SEHNR, CDR2 FQNEAQ (reference sequence). V gave up 5 bases and J gave up 12 bases, with 16 bases separating them. Here the CDR3 reads CASSLLTQKKYF. In DNA form, the CDR3 reads TGTGCCAGCAGCCTTTTAACCCAGAAAAAGTACTTC.

The gene calls are TRBV18 and TRBJ2-2, with D perhaps matching TRBD1 (8 bases). CDR1 KGHSH and CDR2 LQKENI come from the germline V gene. This CDR3 is 16 amino acids long. V was shortened by 3 bases and J by 5 bases, with 16 bases between the two germline ends. DNA of the CDR3: TGTGCCAGCTCACCTCGACAGGGGAGGGAAACCGGGGAGCTGTTTTTT. Protein: CASSPRQGRETGELFF.

V gene TRBV11-2 combines with J gene TRBJ1-2; 9 nucleotides match TRBD1. V lost 5 bases, J lost 7 bases, and 5 bases stayed unmatched. The CDR3 covers 13 residues. Germline CDR1 SGHAT, CDR2 FQNNGV. DNA of the CDR3: TGTGCCAGCAGCACCGGGACAGGGTTTGGCTACACCTTC. Encoded protein: CASSTGTGFGYTF. Complete variable domain (other parts from reference TRBV11-2 and TRBJ1-2): EAGVAQSPRYKIIEKRQSVAFWCNPISGHATLYWYQQILGQGPKLLIQFQNNGVVDDSQLPKDRFSAERLKGVDSTLKIQPAKLEDSAVYLCASSTGTGFGYTFGSGTRLTVV.

This chain joins TRBV13 and TRBJ2-6, with D maybe TRBD1 (5 bases). The CDR3 loop spans 16 amino acids. Germline V gene lookup returns CDR1 PRHDT and CDR2 FYEKMQ (reference sequence). V was cut by 1 base and J by 3 bases, with 10 bases left in between. Here the CDR3 reads CASSLVGRVGANVLTF. The CDR3 DNA reads as TGTGCCAGCAGCTTAGTCGGCAGGGTTGGGGCCAACGTCCTGACTTTC. The entire variable domain, with the rest obtained from reference TRBV13 and TRBJ2-6, is as follows: AAGVIQSPRHLIKEKRETATLKCYPIPRHDTVYWYQQGPGQDPQFLISFYEKMQSDKGSIPDRFSAQQFSDYHSELNMSSLELGDSALYFCASSLVGRVGANVLTFGAGSRLTVL.

The chain uses TRBV19 and TRBJ1-1; a possible D gene is TRBD1 (5 bases). The CDR3 has 15 residues. Trimming cost V 4 bases and J 1 base, with 13 bases left between them. Germline-derived CDR1 and CDR2 are LNHDA and SQIVND (reference sequence). The CDR3: CASSRGVGRNTEAFF. The CDR3 nucleotides read TGTGCCAGTAGTAGAGGGGTGGGGAGGAACACTGAAGCTTTCTTT. Full variable domain (missing parts from reference TRBV19 and TRBJ1-1): DGGITQSPKYLFRKEGQNVTLSCEQNLNHDAMYWYRQDPGQGLRLIYYSQIVNDFQKGDIAEGYSVSREKKESFPLTVTSAQKNPTAFYLCASSRGVGRNTEAFFGQGTRLTVV.

The chain links TRBV7-3 to TRBJ1-1; the match to TRBD1 covers 8 bases. CDR3 length: 13 residues. J gave up 3 bases and V 4 bases, and 1 base lay outside the gene matches. The V gene's germline CDR1 is SGHTA and CDR2 FQGTGA. CDR3 sequence reads: CASSSQGDTEAFF. CDR3 nucleotide sequence: TGTGCCAGCAGCTCACAGGGGGACACTGAAGCTTTCTTT.

The chain recombines TRBV11-1 with TRBJ2-4; 11 nucleotides align to TRBD2. The CDR3 spans 15 residues. The J segment lost 8 bases and the V segment lost 4 bases, leaving 7 bases of the junction unmatched. Germline V gives CDR1 SGHAT, CDR2 FQDESV (reference sequence). This CDR3 is CASSSVAGGPDIQYF. The CDR3 DNA reads as TGTGCCAGCAGCTCGGTAGCGGGGGGGCCGGACATTCAGTACTTC.

V usage is TRBV6-5 and J usage is TRBJ1-2; 10 positions match TRBD1. Germline V lookup: CDR1 MNHEY, CDR2 SVGAGI. J lost 6 bases, V lost 2 bases, and 6 bases had no gene match. This CDR3 has 15 residues. The CDR3 is CASSYTGQGGHGYTF. CDR3 nucleotide sequence: TGTGCCAGCAGTTACACCGGACAGGGGGGACATGGCTACACCTTC.

The chain uses TRBV11-3 and TRBJ2-3, with D perhaps matching TRBD1 (6 bases). CDR3 size: 15 residues. V lost 5 bases and J 0 bases, leaving 12 bases between the germline ends. Germline-derived CDR1 and CDR2 are SGHNT and YENEEA. The DNA of the CDR3 is TGTGCCAGCAGCAAGACAGGTCCTAGCACAGATACGCAGTATTTT. It yields the protein CASSKTGPSTDTQYF.

The sample holds one count of this clone. V usage is TRBV7-9 and J usage is TRBJ2-7; D unclear. The CDR3 extends over 11 amino acids. Trimming removed 5 bases at V and 4 bases at J, with 6 bases between. Germline CDR1 is SEHNR and CDR2 is FQNEAQ (reference sequence). In DNA, the CDR3 is TGTGCCAGCAGCGCCAAGTACGAGCAGTACTTC. It encodes CASSAKYEQYF.

This clone occurred once. V is TRBV28 and J is TRBJ2-7; D is unresolved. Trimming removed 6 bases at V and 3 bases at J, with 12 bases between. Germline V CDR1 and CDR2: MDHEN, SYDVKM. The CDR3 length is 13 residues. The CDR3 spells CASRSPLNYEQYF. The DNA of the CDR3 is TGTGCCAGCAGGTCCCCGTTGAACTACGAGCAGTACTTC.

This clone occurred once. The genes are TRBV5-1 and TRBJ2-7, with 8 bases aligning to TRBD1. Per the germline V gene, CDR1 is SGHRS and CDR2 is YFSETQ. J lost 5 bases, V lost 5 bases, and 9 bases had no gene match. The CDR3 runs to 14 residues. This CDR3 reads CASRIQTGDNEQYF. CDR3 in DNA: TGCGCCAGCAGAATCCAGACAGGGGATAACGAGCAGTACTTC.

The chain employs TRBV29-1 and TRBJ1-3; D ambiguous. The V end lost 5 bases, the J end lost 2 bases, and 10 bases lay between the germline ends. The CDR3 runs 13 residues. CDR1 is SQVTM, CDR2 ANQGSEA, per germline. The CDR3 DNA is TGCAGCGTTTGGGCCGGAGCTGGAAACACCATATATTTT. It yields the protein CSVWAGAGNTIYF. Complete variable domain (other parts from reference TRBV29-1 and TRBJ1-3): SAVISQKPSRDICQRGTSLTIQCQVDSQVTMMFWYRQQPGQSLTLIATANQGSEATYESGFVIDKFPISRPNLTFSTLTVSNMSPEDSSIYLCSVWAGAGNTIYFGEGSWLTVV.

The chain combines TRBV5-1 with TRBJ1-1, with a weak D call TRBD1 (5 bases). Trimming shortened V by 5 bases and J by 6 bases, and 20 bases separated the two germline ends. Germline loops: CDR1 SGHRS, CDR2 YFSETQ. The CDR3 extends over 15 amino acids. In DNA form, the CDR3 reads TGCGCCAGCAGTCCTACGGTGGTAGGGGCCGCTGAAGCTTTCTTT. It codes for CASSPTVVGAAEAFF.

In DNA form, the CDR3 reads TGTGCCAGCAGCCCCCCCGGCCGGTACGAGCAGTACTTC. As protein: CASSPPGRYEQYF. The chain carries TRBV9 and TRBJ2-7; D unclear. V lost 4 bases and J 4 bases, leaving 12 bases between the germline ends. The CDR3 totals 13 residues. Germline CDR1 and CDR2: SGDLS and YYNGEE.

The chain links TRBV5-4 to TRBJ2-1; D remains ambiguous. The germline gives CDR1 SGHNT, CDR2 YYREEE (reference sequence). Trimming cost V 0 bases and J 8 bases, with 9 bases left between them. This CDR3 contains 13 residues. This CDR3 reads CASSLGADDEQFF. CDR3 bases: TGTGCCAGCAGCTTGGGAGCCGACGATGAGCAGTTCTTC.

This chain links TRBV19 with TRBJ2-3; maybe TRBD2 (5 bases). The length of the CDR3 is 12 residues. V dropped 5 bases and J dropped 6 bases, with 9 bases sitting between them. Germline CDR1 is LNHDA and CDR2 is SQIVND (reference sequence). Here the CDR3 DNA reads TGTGCCAGTAGTGACTACCGGGATACGCAGTATTTT. Translation: CASSDYRDTQYF.

The genes are TRBV6-6 and TRBJ2-7, with 12 positions matching TRBD1. Germline CDR1 reads MNHNY; CDR2 reads SVGAGI (reference sequence). This CDR3 spans 15 amino acids. The junction had 5 bases not matched to a gene; V was cut back by 6 bases and J by 2 bases. The CDR3 nucleotides read TGTGCCAGCAGGGGGGACAGGGGGCCCCCCTACGAGCAGTACTTC. Its protein is CASRGDRGPPYEQYF.